This entry concerns a single T cell receptor (beta chain). It was with unique molecular identifiers that the TCRbeta library was prepared. TCRdb re-derived calls from the PCR reads in MiXCR, one entry per CDR3 protein. Of approximately 640,000 distinct CDR3 sequences in the sample, around 16% were seen once. This entry belongs to a study of T-cell reconstitution after alpha-beta-depleted transplantation in children. Germline loops: CDR1 SQVTM, CDR2 ANQGSEA. The CDR3 runs to 13 residues. V lost 4 bases to trimming and J lost 10 bases, with 17 bases between them. This chain connects TRBV29-1 to TRBJ2-1; D not resolved. The source was PBMCs from the stem cell graft donor, collected from the stem cell graft. The sequence came from a human donor who donated a stem cell graft to a child with acute myeloid leukemia. The CDR3 protein is CSVGGRSLREQFF. The CDR3 region has the DNA TGCAGCGTTGGAGGACGGTCCCTAAGGGAGCAGTTCTTC.